The clone carrying this T cell receptor beta chain was observed many times. The V gene's germline CDR1 is DFQATT and CDR2 SNEGSKA (reference sequence). This CDR3 is built from 12 residues. Trimming shortened V by 6 bases and J by 6 bases, and 12 bases separated the two germline ends. This sample was included in a study of T-cell reconstitution after alpha-beta-depleted transplantation in children. For TCRbeta, the library was prepared with unique molecular identifiers. TCRdb independently ran MiXCR on the PCR reads; one entry per CDR3 protein. Counted here are about 610,000 distinct CDR3 sequences, 8% to 11% occurring once; the ten biggest clones make up less than 4.5%.

This sequence was found in a human donor who donated a stem cell graft to a child with acute myeloid leukemia. This specimen was PBMCs from the stem cell graft donor, taken from the stem cell graft. This rearrangement joins TRBV20-1 to TRBJ2-1, with D unresolved. The CDR3: CSANLRVNEQFF. The CDR3 DNA reads as TGCAGTGCCAATCTTAGGGTCAATGAGCAGTTCTTC.